The text below deals with one T cell receptor beta chain. Its target is unknown. Assay used: immunoSEQ multiplex PCR; TCRdb lists only in-frame clones, some missing. The sample contains around 37,000 clones, around 78% of which appear only once. These data originate in a study of a mutant IDH1 vaccine in newly diagnosed glioma. About the research overall: Before enrollment, patients got radiotherapy alone, temozolomide alone, or mostly the combination. General study results and limits: Evidence of vaccine-induced immune responses was documented in nearly 95% of patients.

Time point reported: baseline, week 1 (first vaccination visit). The treatment is: pre-vaccination baseline after standard-of-care therapy. The CDR3 has 14 residues. Looked up from germline, CDR1 is SGHRS and CDR2 is YFSETQ. Trimming cost V 5 bases and J 2 bases, with 10 bases left between them. The TCR was taken from a man aged 35-49 years with glioma. Some clones in this sample may be carry-over from other donors' samples. The sample here was PBMCs, taken from a glioma patient treated with radiotherapy, temozolomide or both. The chain carries TRBV5-1 and TRBJ2-2; D may be TRBD2 (6 bases). CDR3: CASREGINTGELFF. CDR3 in DNA: TGCGCCAGCAGGGAGGGAATCAACACCGGGGAGCTGTTTTTT. The whole variable domain, remainder taken from reference TRBV5-1 and TRBJ2-2, is KAGVTQTPRYLIKTRGQQVTLSCSPISGHRSVSWYQQTPGQGLQFLFEYFSETQRNKGNFPGRFSGRQFSNSRSEMNVSTLELGDSALYLCASREGINTGELFFGEGSRLTVL.